These T cell receptor beta chains were read from a single sample in a study of blood T cell repertoires in COVID-19. Clones were read by immunoSEQ multiplex PCR, and TCRdb kept only the in-frame ones, dropping some. Seen here are over 150,000 clones, more than 75% observed once, and the top ten hold more than 6.5%. The specimen was PBMCs or T cells enriched from blood (not recorded which). The receptor set was obtained from a woman in her forties or fifties who had recovered from COVID-19. Both conserved end residues are part of each CDR3. D genes are given only for firm matches. The size field is filled for only some rows; it gives once, few, many or a size class.

d_call: TRBD2
v_call: TRBV6-5
j_call: TRBJ2-3
clone_size: NA
cdr3_nt: TGTGCCAGCGGACTAGCGGAGGCCACAGATACGCAGTATTTT
cdr3_aa: CASGLAEATDTQYF

d_call: NA
v_call: TRBV3-1/TRBV3-2
j_call: TRBJ2-7
clone_size: NA
cdr3_nt: TGTGCCAGCAGCCAACCAGGCAGCTACGAGCAGTACTTC
cdr3_aa: CASSQPGSYEQYF

d_call: NA
v_call: TRBV2
j_call: TRBJ2-1
clone_size: NA
cdr3_nt: TGTGCCAGCCTCATGGCGGGATGGGACAATGAGCAGTTCTTC
cdr3_aa: CASLMAGWDNEQFF

d_call: NA
v_call: TRBV12-3/TRBV12-4
j_call: TRBJ2-3
clone_size: NA
cdr3_nt: TGTGCCAGCAGTGCAGACACAGATACGCAGTATTTT
cdr3_aa: CASSADTDTQYF

d_call: TRBD2
v_call: TRBV7-2
j_call: TRBJ2-7
clone_size: few
cdr3_nt: TGTGCCAGCAGCCCAGGACTAGCGGGAGCCAACGAGCAGTACTTC
cdr3_aa: CASSPGLAGANEQYF

d_call: NA
v_call: TRBV7-2
j_call: TRBJ2-1
clone_size: NA
cdr3_nt: TGTGCCAGCAGCTTGGACCCACAAGGGGCGGGGCTCTCCTACAATGAGCAGTTCTTC
cdr3_aa: CASSLDPQGAGLSYNEQFF

d_call: TRBD1
v_call: TRBV24-1
j_call: TRBJ2-1
clone_size: NA
cdr3_nt: TGTGCCACCAGTGATTTGCACACAGGGGGTAAGGACAATGAGCAGTTCTTC
cdr3_aa: CATSDLHTGGKDNEQFF

d_call: TRBD1
v_call: TRBV5-1
j_call: TRBJ1-2
clone_size: NA
cdr3_nt: TGCGCCAGCAGCTTGGCCGACAGGGAAAACTATGGCTACACCTTC
cdr3_aa: CASSLADRENYGYTF

d_call: NA
v_call: TRBV27
j_call: TRBJ1-2
clone_size: NA
cdr3_nt: TGTGCCAGCAGTTTCAATGGGGCCAACATAAACTATGGCTACACCTTC
cdr3_aa: CASSFNGANINYGYTF

d_call: NA
v_call: TRBV10-3
j_call: TRBJ1-2
clone_size: NA
cdr3_nt: TGTGCCATCAGTGAGTCAGGGGGTAAAAACTATGGCTACACCTTC
cdr3_aa: CAISESGGKNYGYTF

d_call: NA
v_call: TRBV19
j_call: TRBJ1-5
clone_size: NA
cdr3_nt: TGTGCCAGTAGTATTCGCCGGCAGGGCCTCAATCAGCCCCAGCATTTT
cdr3_aa: CASSIRRQGLNQPQHF

d_call: NA
v_call: TRBV27
j_call: TRBJ1-1
clone_size: NA
cdr3_nt: TGTGCCAGCAGTTTGTGGGGCATGAACACTGAAGCTTTCTTT
cdr3_aa: CASSLWGMNTEAFF

d_call: NA
v_call: TRBV6-1
j_call: TRBJ1-1
clone_size: NA
cdr3_nt: TGTGCCAGCAGTGAGAGGTCCAGGGTACCGAACACTGAAGCTTTCTTT
cdr3_aa: CASSERSRVPNTEAFF

d_call: NA
v_call: TRBV19
j_call: TRBJ1-1
clone_size: NA
cdr3_nt: TGTGCCAGCACAGGGTCCTTGGGCACTGAAGCTTTCTTT
cdr3_aa: CASTGSLGTEAFF

d_call: TRBD1
v_call: TRBV11-2
j_call: TRBJ1-2
clone_size: NA
cdr3_nt: TGTGCCAGCAGTTCCGGGACAGGGGGCCCCTATTCCTATGGCTACACCTTC
cdr3_aa: CASSSGTGGPYSYGYTF

d_call: NA
v_call: TRBV6-5
j_call: TRBJ2-7
clone_size: NA
cdr3_nt: TGTGCCAGCAGAGCTGACGGGACATCCTACGAGCAGTACTTC
cdr3_aa: CASRADGTSYEQYF

d_call: NA
v_call: TRBV5-5
j_call: TRBJ1-5
clone_size: NA
cdr3_nt: TGTGCCAGCAGCTTGGCCAAGCCCCAGCATTTT
cdr3_aa: CASSLAKPQHF

d_call: NA
v_call: TRBV7-3
j_call: TRBJ2-1
clone_size: NA
cdr3_nt: TGTGCCAGCAGCCCCGGACCCGGGACTGGCCAGTTCTTC
cdr3_aa: CASSPGPGTGQFF

d_call: TRBD2
v_call: TRBV11-3
j_call: TRBJ2-1
clone_size: NA
cdr3_nt: TGTGCCAGCAGCTTAGAGCCGGGACTAGCGGGAGGGAGATCCTACAATGAGCAGTTCTTC
cdr3_aa: CASSLEPGLAGGRSYNEQFF

d_call: NA
v_call: TRBV5-4
j_call: TRBJ2-1
clone_size: NA
cdr3_nt: TGTGCCAGCAGCTTGGGACAGCGTCCTACCGATGAGCAGTTCTTC
cdr3_aa: CASSLGQRPTDEQFF

d_call: NA
v_call: TRBV5-1
j_call: TRBJ2-2
clone_size: NA
cdr3_nt: TGCGCCAGCAGCCCAAACCGACGGGACACCGGGGAGCTGTTTTTT
cdr3_aa: CASSPNRRDTGELFF

d_call: TRBD2
v_call: TRBV4-1
j_call: TRBJ2-5
clone_size: NA
cdr3_nt: TGCGCCAGCGGACTAGGCCCTCCAGAGACCCAGTACTTC
cdr3_aa: CASGLGPPETQYF

d_call: TRBD2
v_call: TRBV5-1
j_call: TRBJ2-1
clone_size: once
cdr3_nt: TGCGCCAGCAGCTTGGTGACTAGCGGGGGCAATGAGCAGTTCTTC
cdr3_aa: CASSLVTSGGNEQFF

d_call: NA
v_call: TRBV19
j_call: TRBJ1-3
clone_size: NA
cdr3_nt: TGTGCCAGTAGTATCACGCAGGGCAAAGGGCTCTACTCTGGAAACACCATATATTTT
cdr3_aa: CASSITQGKGLYSGNTIYF

d_call: NA
v_call: TRBV7-6
j_call: TRBJ1-5
clone_size: once
cdr3_nt: TGTGCCAGCAGCTTAGGTCCAGACAGTACCCAGCCCCAGCATTTT
cdr3_aa: CASSLGPDSTQPQHF

d_call: TRBD2
v_call: TRBV4-1
j_call: TRBJ2-7
clone_size: NA
cdr3_nt: TGCGCCAGCAGCCAGAGACTAGCGGGAGGAGGGTACGAGCAGTACTTC
cdr3_aa: CASSQRLAGGGYEQYF

d_call: TRBD1
v_call: TRBV19
j_call: TRBJ1-2
clone_size: NA
cdr3_nt: TGTGCCAGTAGTATAGACCGGGACAGGGGGCGAAGTAACTATGGCTACACCTTC
cdr3_aa: CASSIDRDRGRSNYGYTF

d_call: TRBD1
v_call: TRBV10-2
j_call: TRBJ2-7
clone_size: few
cdr3_nt: TGCGCCAGCAGTGAGTCGGGGTCCGGACAGGGCTTTTACGAGCAGTACTTC
cdr3_aa: CASSESGSGQGFYEQYF

d_call: NA
v_call: TRBV5-4
j_call: TRBJ1-4
clone_size: NA
cdr3_nt: TGTGCCAGCAGCTTGGATAGGGGAAGGGAAAAACTGTTTTTT
cdr3_aa: CASSLDRGREKLFF

d_call: TRBD1
v_call: TRBV5-4
j_call: TRBJ2-5
clone_size: NA
cdr3_nt: TGTGCCAGCAGCACCAGGACAGGGGGTCATATGGAGACCCAGTACTTC
cdr3_aa: CASSTRTGGHMETQYF

d_call: NA
v_call: TRBV5-1
j_call: TRBJ1-3
clone_size: once
cdr3_nt: TGCGCCAGCAGCTTGAGTGGGGAGGACTCTGGAAACACCATATATTTT
cdr3_aa: CASSLSGEDSGNTIYF

d_call: TRBD2
v_call: TRBV30
j_call: TRBJ2-1
clone_size: NA
cdr3_nt: TGTGCCTGGAGCCAGGGACTAGTAGGTGAGCAGTTCTTC
cdr3_aa: CAWSQGLVGEQFF

d_call: NA
v_call: TRBV19
j_call: TRBJ1-4
clone_size: few
cdr3_nt: TGTGCCAGCGGGGTCTGGGAGTCGGATGAAAAACTGTTTTTT
cdr3_aa: CASGVWESDEKLFF

d_call: TRBD2
v_call: TRBV7-2
j_call: TRBJ2-5
clone_size: NA
cdr3_nt: TGTGCCAGCAGCCCGGGACTAGCGGGAAAGGAGACCCAGTACTTC
cdr3_aa: CASSPGLAGKETQYF

d_call: NA
v_call: TRBV7-9
j_call: TRBJ1-2
clone_size: NA
cdr3_nt: TGTGCCAGCACCGACCCTGGAGGAGCTTTGCTGAATGGCTACACCTTC
cdr3_aa: CASTDPGGALLNGYTF

d_call: TRBD1
v_call: TRBV18
j_call: TRBJ1-2
clone_size: NA
cdr3_nt: TGTGCCAGCTCACCATACGACAGGGGCTATGGCTACACCTTC
cdr3_aa: CASSPYDRGYGYTF

d_call: TRBD1
v_call: TRBV5-4
j_call: TRBJ1-1
clone_size: once
cdr3_nt: TGTGCCAGCAGTATCCGGACAGGGAACACTGAAGCTTTCTTT
cdr3_aa: CASSIRTGNTEAFF

d_call: NA
v_call: TRBV19
j_call: TRBJ2-1
clone_size: NA
cdr3_nt: TGTGCCAGTAGTATAGGAGGGGGAGAGCAGTTCTTC
cdr3_aa: CASSIGGGEQFF

d_call: TRBD1
v_call: TRBV7-6
j_call: TRBJ1-3
clone_size: NA
cdr3_nt: TGTGCCAGCAGCTTGGGAGGACAGGGGGATTTTGGAAACACCATATATTTT
cdr3_aa: CASSLGGQGDFGNTIYF

d_call: NA
v_call: TRBV28
j_call: TRBJ2-7
clone_size: once
cdr3_nt: TGTGCCAGCAGTTTCGCGGACAGTCCCTACGAGCAGTACTTC
cdr3_aa: CASSFADSPYEQYF

d_call: NA
v_call: TRBV7-9
j_call: TRBJ2-3
clone_size: NA
cdr3_nt: TGTGCCAGCAGAAGTACAGGGTTGTTCACAGATACGCAGTATTTT
cdr3_aa: CASRSTGLFTDTQYF

d_call: TRBD1
v_call: TRBV19
j_call: TRBJ2-7
clone_size: NA
cdr3_nt: TGTGCCAGTAGGGCCGGGACAGGGGGCTCCTACGAGCAGTACTTC
cdr3_aa: CASRAGTGGSYEQYF

d_call: TRBD1
v_call: TRBV7-8
j_call: TRBJ1-4
clone_size: once
cdr3_nt: TGTGCCAGCAGCTTGTACGCGGGACAGGGACTGGAAAAACTGTTTTTT
cdr3_aa: CASSLYAGQGLEKLFF

d_call: NA
v_call: TRBV7-2
j_call: TRBJ1-4
clone_size: NA
cdr3_nt: TGTGCCAGCAGCCTTACCCGGGCAACTAATGAAAAACTGTTTTTT
cdr3_aa: CASSLTRATNEKLFF

d_call: TRBD2
v_call: TRBV6-2/TRBV6-3
j_call: TRBJ2-5
clone_size: NA
cdr3_nt: TGTGCCAGCAGTTACTCTGGCGGGAGGGCCGATTGGAGAGAGACCCAGTACTTC
cdr3_aa: CASSYSGGRADWRETQYF

d_call: TRBD1
v_call: TRBV5-1
j_call: TRBJ1-1
clone_size: NA
cdr3_nt: TGCGCCAGCAGCCTTTCGACAGGGACGATGAACACTGAAGCTTTCTTT
cdr3_aa: CASSLSTGTMNTEAFF

d_call: TRBD2
v_call: TRBV5-1
j_call: TRBJ2-1
clone_size: once
cdr3_nt: TGCGCCAGCAGCCTAAGACTAGCGGGAGGGATCTACAATGAGCAGTTCTTC
cdr3_aa: CASSLRLAGGIYNEQFF

d_call: NA
v_call: TRBV28
j_call: TRBJ2-3
clone_size: NA
cdr3_nt: TGTGCCAGCAGTCGTCCAGGGACAAGGCCAGATACGCAGTATTTT
cdr3_aa: CASSRPGTRPDTQYF